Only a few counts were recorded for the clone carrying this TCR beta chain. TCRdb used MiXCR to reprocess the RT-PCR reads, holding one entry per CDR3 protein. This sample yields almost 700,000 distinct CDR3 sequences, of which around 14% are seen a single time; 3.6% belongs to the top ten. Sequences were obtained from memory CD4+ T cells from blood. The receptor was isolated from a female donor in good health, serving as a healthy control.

Here the CDR3 DNA reads TGTGCCAGCAGCTTGCTGGGGTCCAACGAGCAGTACTTC. Protein product: CASSLLGSNEQYF. The J gene is TRBJ2-7, the V gene TRBV5-6; D is unclear. Germline assignment: CDR1 SGHDT and CDR2 YYEEEE. V was pared by 1 base and J by 5 bases, with 10 bases between. The CDR3 length is 13 residues.